This TCR beta chain was obtained from a study of control samples from healthy donors and cancer patients (dated by TCRdb to about 2020). Inclusive of the bounding cysteine and phenylalanine, the CDR3 is 15 residues long. Solely the CDR3 DNA is kept, with 45 bases framed from the first base. Per the germline V gene, SGHTA is the CDR1 and FQGNSA is the CDR2. V lost 5 bases and J lost 2 bases, and the count of bases not matched to a germline gene is 9. Details on this clone: No cognate antigen has been identified for it. Base-call qualities are not available, and no considerably larger clone is one nucleotide away.

Libraries came from the immunoSEQ multiplex PCR assay. TCRdb stores this immuneACCESS table with in-frame sequences only. Part of the clones is absent; in the studies checked, under half of the shortfall reflects unresolved V genes, and no reason is known for the rest. The sample records 70,000 to 90,000 clones, around 94% of which are singletons. The ten largest clones take up roughly 5% of the sample. Sequences were obtained from blood. The chain is made from TRBV7-2 and TRBJ2-7, with 7 bases aligning to TRBD1. The receptor was derived from a woman aged 18-29 years in good health. The CDR3 protein: CASSPRQGSTYEQYF. The DNA is as follows: TGTGCCAGCAGCCCCCGACAGGGCTCTACCTACGAGCAGTACTTC.